One and the same sample provided the 14 T cell receptor beta chains below, sequenced in a study of shared clonotypes between healthy human individuals. Method: immunoSEQ multiplex PCR; TCRdb's copy keeps in-frame clones and lacks some. Seen here are about 750,000 clones, about 92% observed once, and the top ten hold 24%. CD45RO-negative cells were positively selected for CCR7, leaving out terminally differentiated effector memory CD45RA+ cells. Sequenced: naive CD8+ T cells sorted from blood. These receptors originate from a man aged 25-40 years in good health.

V gene TRBV11-2 combines with J gene TRBJ2-7; no firm D call. CDR3 length: 11 amino acids. V was trimmed by 3 bases and J by 7 bases, leaving 7 bases between them. CDR1 and CDR2 from the germline V gene are SGHAT and FQNNGV. This CDR3 is CASSFVGEQYF. The CDR3 DNA reads as TGTGCCAGCAGCTTCGTGGGGGAGCAGTACTTC.

The chain is built from TRBV27 and TRBJ2-7, with D possibly being TRBD2 (5 bases). V lost 0 bases and J lost 3, with 6 bases in between. Germline CDR1 reads MNHEY; CDR2 reads SMNVEV (reference sequence). The CDR3 totals 13 residues. The CDR3 loop is CASSLSAVYEQYF. The DNA of the CDR3 is TGTGCCAGCAGTTTATCAGCGGTCTACGAGCAGTACTTC.

Written as DNA, the CDR3 is TGTGCCAGCAGCGAAGGAAGCGGACTAACAGTCCAAGAGACCCAGTACTTC. It is translated as CASSEGSGLTVQETQYF. The rearrangement uses TRBV14 and TRBJ2-5, with D possibly being TRBD2 (6 bases). Trimming stripped 5 bases from V and 1 base from J, with 20 bases between. This CDR3 is built from 17 residues. The germline gives CDR1 SGHDN, CDR2 FVKESK. The full variable domain, its missing parts supplied by reference TRBV14 and TRBJ2-5, is EAGVTQFPSHSVIEKGQTVTLRCDPISGHDNLYWYRRVMGKEIKFLLHFVKESKQDESGMPNNRFLAERTGGTYSTLKVQPAELEDSGVYFCASSEGSGLTVQETQYFGPGTRLLVL.

V gene TRBV28 combines with J gene TRBJ2-2; D possibly corresponds to TRBD1 (6 bases). The V and J ends lost 6 bases and 3 bases respectively, with 17 bases between them. CDR3 size: 16 residues. Germline V gene data show CDR1 as MDHEN and CDR2 as SYDVKM. In nucleotides, the CDR3 is TGTGCCAGCAGCCAAAATCCAGGGGTTTACACCGGGGAGCTGTTTTTT. Protein: CASSQNPGVYTGELFF.

The V call is TRBV9, the J call TRBJ1-1; 10 bases agree with TRBD1. V was clipped by 3 bases and J by 4 bases; unmatched bases: 15. This CDR3 has 18 residues. The germline V gene encodes CDR1 SGDLS and CDR2 YYNGEE. The CDR3 DNA is TGTGCCAGCAGCGGACGGGACAGGGGTGGAGGTGGGGGCACTGAAGCTTTCTTT. Protein sequence: CASSGRDRGGGGGTEAFF. Full variable domain (remainder filled in from reference TRBV9 and TRBJ1-1): DSGVTQTPKHLITATGQRVTLRCSPRSGDLSVYWYQQSLDQGLQFLIQYYNGEERAKGNILERFSAQQFPDLHSELNLSSLELGDSALYFCASSGRDRGGGGGTEAFFGQGTRLTVV.

The chain recombines TRBV27 with TRBJ2-1; 8 nucleotides agree with TRBD2. The CDR3 is 14 amino acids. Germline values: CDR1 MNHEY, CDR2 SMNVEV (reference sequence). The junction had 4 bases not matched to a gene; V was cut back by 5 bases and J by 4 bases. The DNA for the CDR3 is TGTGCCAGCAGTCCAGCGGGAGAGTACAATGAGCAGTTCTTC. The encoded protein is CASSPAGEYNEQFF.

On this clone itself: This specimen includes other DNA sequences encoding the same CDR3. The chain combines TRBV11-2 with TRBJ2-7; no firm D call. CDR1 is SGHAT, CDR2 FQNNGV, per germline. Between the trimmed V and J ends, which lost 3 bases and 2 bases, there was a span of 8 bases. The CDR3 is made up of 13 amino acids. In DNA form, the CDR3 reads TGTGCCAGCAGCTTCACTCCTACCTACGAGCAGTACTTC. Translating gives CASSFTPTYEQYF.

On this clone itself: Other nucleotide sequences from this sample produce the same CDR3. This rearrangement joins TRBV27 to TRBJ1-5, with TRBD1 identical over 8 bases. The CDR3 consists of 14 residues. CDR1 is MNHEY, CDR2 SMNVEV, per germline (reference sequence). V shed 4 bases and J 2 bases; nucleotides not matched to a gene: 1. The CDR3 sequence: CASSSTGGNQPQHF. The CDR3 DNA is TGTGCCAGCAGTTCGACAGGGGGCAATCAGCCCCAGCATTTT.

The chain recombines TRBV27 with TRBJ2-7; maybe TRBD2 (6 bases). Germline values: CDR1 MNHEY, CDR2 SMNVEV (reference sequence). The CDR3 length is 14 residues. V was clipped by 6 bases and J by 6 bases, with 18 bases between them. In DNA form, the CDR3 reads TGTGCCAGCAGCCAAGCTCGGGGGAAAGGCGAGCAGTACTTC. Residues: CASSQARGKGEQYF.

The chain has TRBV7-8 and TRBJ2-7, with D perhaps TRBD1 (5 bases). V lost 4 bases and J lost 3, with 13 bases in between. Germline-derived CDR1 and CDR2 are SGHVS and FQNEAQ. The length of the CDR3 is 14 residues. DNA for the CDR3: TGTGCCAGCAGCTCAAGACAGAGTAGCTACGAGCAGTACTTC. Protein sequence: CASSSRQSSYEQYF.

The J gene is TRBJ2-1, the V gene TRBV6-7, with 9 bases lining up with TRBD1. TRBV6-7 is designated an ORF whose function remains uncertain. With V trimmed by 7 bases and J by 1 base, 20 bases remained unmatched. This CDR3 has 20 amino acids. The CDR3 loop is CASKELEGQGGQGSYNEQFF. CDR3 DNA sequence: TGTGCCAGCAAAGAGTTAGAGGGACAGGGTGGCCAGGGGTCCTACAATGAGCAGTTCTTC.

V and J are TRBV7-9 and TRBJ2-1; the match to TRBD2 covers 8 bases. Trimming removed 4 bases from V and 7 bases from J; junction bases left unmatched: 12. The germline V gene has CDR1 SEHNR and CDR2 FQNEAQ (reference sequence). The CDR3 spans 16 residues. CDR3 nucleotide sequence: TGTGCCAGCAGCTCGCCTGGGACTAGAACTAAGAATGAGCAGTTCTTC. This translates into CASSSPGTRTKNEQFF.

The V and J genes are TRBV5-5 and TRBJ1-5; TRBD1 matches 8 bases. Unmatched junction bases numbered 7, after V lost 2 bases and J lost 6 bases. Per germline, CDR1 SGHKS and CDR2 YYEKEE (reference sequence). The CDR3 is made up of 15 amino acids. CDR3 loop: CASSLLSGGSQPQHF. The CDR3 nucleotides read TGTGCCAGCAGCTTACTTTCAGGGGGCAGTCAGCCCCAGCATTTT.

With respect to this clone: Other DNA sequences in the same sample also yield this CDR3. The chain couples TRBV6-5 to TRBJ2-2; D could derive from TRBD1 or TRBD2 (7 bases each). This CDR3 spans 15 amino acids. V was trimmed by 2 bases and J by 5 bases, leaving 12 bases between them. Germline loops: CDR1 MNHEY, CDR2 SVGAGI. The chain's CDR3 is CASSYRQGGTGELFF. The DNA for the CDR3 is TGTGCCAGCAGTTACCGGCAGGGGGGGACCGGGGAGCTGTTTTTT.